These T cell receptor beta chains were read from a single sample in a study of T cells in Graves' hyperthyroidism and ophthalmopathy. MiXCR was run by TCRdb on the multiplex PCR reads, yielding one entry per CDR3 protein. The sample holds 400,000 to 600,000 distinct CDR3 sequences, around 21% seen once. Sequencing used blood. Source of these receptors: a man aged 18 to 29 with Graves' hyperthyroidism. The CDR3 runs from the conserved cysteine through the conserved F or W. The order of the fields is clone size, J gene, V gene, D gene, CDR3 DNA, CDR3 protein. The D gene is left open where the match is weak. For some rows the clone size is stated as once, few or many, or as a class when expanded; others skip it.

>many|TRBJ1-2|TRBV5-4|.
TGTGCCAGCAGCTTGCCTCCAGGCTATGGCTACACCTTC
CASSLPPGYGYTF
>.|TRBJ1-1|TRBV20-1|.
TGCAGTGCCCTCCCGAGACGGCGGATGAACACTGAAGCTTTCTTT
CSALPRRRMNTEAFF
>few|TRBJ2-3|TRBV29-1|.
TGCAGCGTTGATCAAGGGAGGGATACGCAGTATTTT
CSVDQGRDTQYF
>.|TRBJ2-5|TRBV28|.
TGTGCCAGCATCCAGGGGGACTACCAAGAGACCCAGTACTTC
CASIQGDYQETQYF
>.|TRBJ2-7|TRBV28|TRBD2
TGTGCCAGCAGTTTACTAGCGGGAGCGGGAGAGCAGTACTTC
CASSLLAGAGEQYF
>many|TRBJ2-5|TRBV12-3/TRBV12-4|TRBD1
TGTGCCAGCAGTTTAGCGGGCAGGGGGCTCGGAGAGACCCAGTACTTC
CASSLAGRGLGETQYF
>.|TRBJ1-5|TRBV15|.
TGTGCCACCAGCAGAGATACAGGGCGTTGGCCCCAGCATTTT
CATSRDTGRWPQHF
>once|TRBJ1-5|TRBV28|TRBD1
TGTGCCAGCAGTCGACGGACAGGAGGGAATCAGCCCCAGCATTTT
CASSRRTGGNQPQHF
>.|TRBJ2-7|TRBV27|.
TGTGCCAGCAGTTTTCCCGGGGGCCAGCAGTACTTC
CASSFPGGQQYF
>many|TRBJ1-2|TRBV28|TRBD1
TGTGCCAGCAGTTCTCCCGGGACAGGGAGTAGTCTCACCTTC
CASSSPGTGSSLTF
>few|TRBJ1-1|TRBV5-1|.
TGCGCCAGCAGCTTGGTAGGGGGGGGACATTTGAACACTGAAGCTTTCTTT
CASSLVGGGHLNTEAFF
>many|TRBJ2-5|TRBV7-8|.
TGTGCCAGCCGACTCCGGCGGGAGACCCAGTACTTC
CASRLRRETQYF
>.|TRBJ2-7|TRBV3-1|TRBD1
TGTGCCAGCAGCCAGGCCGGGACAGGGGATAACGAGCAGTACTTC
CASSQAGTGDNEQYF
>many|TRBJ1-5|TRBV6-1|.
TGTGCCAGCAGTGAATGGGGTCCAGAAACATATAGCAATCAGCCCCAGCATTTT
CASSEWGPETYSNQPQHF
>many|TRBJ1-2|TRBV13|TRBD1
TGTGCCAGCAATTCGGGACAGTTCAACTATGGCTACACCTTC
CASNSGQFNYGYTF
>many|TRBJ2-7|TRBV20-1|TRBD1
TGCAGTGCTCCGCCCGGGACAGGGGAGAACGAGCAGTACTTC
CSAPPGTGENEQYF
>many|TRBJ2-5|TRBV12-3/TRBV12-4|.
TGTGCCAGCAGTTTAGGAACGCCTGAGACCCAGTACTTC
CASSLGTPETQYF
>.|TRBJ2-5|TRBV20-1|.
TGCAGTGTTAGCGGCGGGACCCAGTACTTC
CSVSGGTQYF
>few|TRBJ1-5|TRBV11-2|.
TGTGCCAGCAGCTTCGGGGCTGTGGGGAGGCATAGCAATCAGCCCCAGCATTTT
CASSFGAVGRHSNQPQHF
>few|TRBJ1-2|TRBV11-1|.
TGTGCCAGCAGCTTAGCGAGCAATGCAGGCAGAGGTGGCTACACCTTC
CASSLASNAGRGGYTF
>many|TRBJ1-1|TRBV5-1|.
TGCGCCAGCAGACGGAACGTAAACACTGAAGCTTTCTTT
CASRRNVNTEAFF
>many|TRBJ1-5|TRBV11-2|.
TGTGCCAGCAGCTTAGCACTGACAGATCAGCCCCAGCATTTT
CASSLALTDQPQHF
>many|TRBJ1-5|TRBV6-5|TRBD1
TGTGCCAGCAGTTGGACAGGGGACAATCAGCCCCAGCATTTT
CASSWTGDNQPQHF
>many|TRBJ2-5|TRBV12-3/TRBV12-4|.
TGTGCCAGCAGGAATACCTCGGGCCGATGGCCAGAGACCCAGTACTTC
CASRNTSGRWPETQYF
>.|TRBJ1-5|TRBV12-3/TRBV12-4|.
TGTGCCAGCAAGACGACACCGGGGGGGTATCAGCCCCAGCATTTT
CASKTTPGGYQPQHF
>many|TRBJ2-5|TRBV7-9|.
TGTGCCAGCAGCTTCGTCAGGGCGCAAGAGACCCAGTACTTC
CASSFVRAQETQYF
>many|TRBJ2-5|TRBV12-3/TRBV12-4|TRBD2
TGTGCCAGCAGTTTCAGCGGGGGGGCCCGGGAGACCCAGTACTTC
CASSFSGGARETQYF
>many|TRBJ1-5|TRBV6-5|.
TGTGCCAGTGACAGCGATAGCAATCAGCCCCAGCATTTT
CASDSDSNQPQHF
>many|TRBJ1-3|TRBV12-3/TRBV12-4|TRBD1
TGTGCCACTTTTAGACAGGGGGACTCTGGAAACACCATATATTTT
CATFRQGDSGNTIYF
>many|TRBJ1-5|TRBV2|TRBD1
TGTGCCAGCAGCGACAGGGTTGGATTCAATCAGCCCCAGCATTTT
CASSDRVGFNQPQHF
>many|TRBJ1-2|TRBV15|.
TGTGCCACCAGCAGAGATAAGGGGGGCCGGTATGGCTACACCTTC
CATSRDKGGRYGYTF
>many|TRBJ2-5|TRBV5-6|.
TGTGCCAGCAGCTCAACTAGACAGGGACTTCAAGAGACCCAGTACTTC
CASSSTRQGLQETQYF
>once|TRBJ2-7|TRBV28|.
TGTGCCAGCAGCCGAGGACTCCCGTTAGGAACCGAGCAGTACTTC
CASSRGLPLGTEQYF
>few|TRBJ2-7|TRBV7-2|TRBD2
TGTGCCAGCAGCTTAAAAGGTAGCGGGGCCTACGAGCAGTACTTC
CASSLKGSGAYEQYF
>.|TRBJ2-3|TRBV6-1|TRBD2
TGTGCCAGCAGTGAAGTTTGGTCTAGCGGAGATACGCAGTATTTT
CASSEVWSSGDTQYF
>.|TRBJ2-5|TRBV19|.
TGTGCCAGTAGCACAAACTACCAAGAGACCCAGTACTTC
CASSTNYQETQYF
>many|TRBJ2-7|TRBV6-5|TRBD2
TGTGCCAGCAGTTTGACTAGCGGGGGCCGCTCCTACGAGCAGTACTTC
CASSLTSGGRSYEQYF
>.|TRBJ1-5|TRBV3-1|TRBD1
TGTGCCAGCAGCCAAGTGGACAGGGGACTAAATCAGCCCCAGCATTTT
CASSQVDRGLNQPQHF
>many|TRBJ2-2|TRBV11-2|.
TGTGCCAGCAGCTTAGACGGCCGCGGGGAGCTGTTTTTT
CASSLDGRGELFF
>many|TRBJ1-2|TRBV2|.
TGTGCCAGCAGTGGGGGTAACGGTGGCTACACCTTC
CASSGGNGGYTF
>.|TRBJ1-2|TRBV20-1|TRBD1
TGCAGTGCTCTCGGGACAGGCTATGGCTACACCTTC
CSALGTGYGYTF
>many|TRBJ1-5|TRBV28|.
TGTGCCAGCAGTTCCACGGGTCAGCCCCAGCATTTT
CASSSTGQPQHF
>.|TRBJ1-2|TRBV6-5|.
TGTGCCAGCAGTTACCCCGGTAACTATGGCTACACCTTC
CASSYPGNYGYTF
>.|TRBJ2-7|TRBV12-3/TRBV12-4|.
TGTGCCAGCAGTTTAAGAGGTGTAGGGAGCTACGAGCAGTACTTC
CASSLRGVGSYEQYF